This T cell receptor beta chain was recorded in a study of monozygotic twins with cystic fibrosis. Study-level background: Library input was about 3 micrograms of fragmented DNA, with about 15 PCR cycles. Study-level findings and limits: Clonality was generally low (median about 0.01), higher in the most severe patients. Monozygotic CF twin pairs shared significantly more nucleotide-identical clonotypes than unrelated CF individuals did. V usage most resembled the co-twin in 13 of 16 pairs.

The table lists this clone with a few counts. The antigen is unknown. Trimming shortened V by 4 bases and J by 4 bases, and 10 bases separated the two germline ends. CDR3 size: 13 residues. CDR1 and CDR2 (germline): SEHNR, FQNEAQ (reference sequence). The assay was immunoSEQ multiplex PCR, and TCRdb's table has in-frame clones only and misses some. This sample has around 20,000 clones; around 87% occur once, and the top ten carry roughly 1.2%. The source is a woman under 40 with cystic fibrosis. The chain joins TRBV7-9 to TRBJ1-1, with TRBD1 as a possible D gene (5 bases). What was sequenced was blood. The CDR3 here is CASSSSGGTEAFF. In nucleotides, the CDR3 is TGTGCCAGCAGCTCTTCCGGGGGCACTGAAGCTTTCTTT.